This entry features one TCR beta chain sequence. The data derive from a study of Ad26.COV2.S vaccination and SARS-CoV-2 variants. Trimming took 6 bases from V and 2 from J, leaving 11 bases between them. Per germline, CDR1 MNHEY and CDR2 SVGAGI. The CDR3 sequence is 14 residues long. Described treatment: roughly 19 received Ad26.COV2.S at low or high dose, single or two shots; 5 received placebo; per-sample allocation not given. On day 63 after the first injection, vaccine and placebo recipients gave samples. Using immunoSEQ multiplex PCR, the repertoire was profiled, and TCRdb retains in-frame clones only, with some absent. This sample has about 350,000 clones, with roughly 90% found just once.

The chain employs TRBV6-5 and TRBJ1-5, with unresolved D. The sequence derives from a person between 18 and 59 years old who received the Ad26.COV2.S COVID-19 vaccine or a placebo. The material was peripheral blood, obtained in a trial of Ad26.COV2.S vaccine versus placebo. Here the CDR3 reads CASRSVGGNQPQHF. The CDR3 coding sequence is TGTGCCAGCAGATCTGTAGGAGGCAATCAGCCCCAGCATTTT.